The source of this TCR beta chain is a study of Graves' ophthalmopathy and Graves' hyperthyroidism. General study results and limits: Ophthalmopathy progression predictions by the model showed 72% to 80% specificity and about 71% sensitivity.

In its sample, this clonotype was seen many times. Its antigen is undetermined. For repertoire sequencing, the TCR beta CDR3 regions were amplified from RNA transcripts. Second-round multiplex PCR came after a first-round RT-PCR that employed HTBI primers. TCRdb ran MiXCR on the multiplex PCR reads and lists one entry per CDR3 protein. The sample carries nearly 400,000 distinct CDR3 sequences, about 16% recorded once. Germline CDR1 is MNHNS and CDR2 is SASEGT. This CDR3 has 11 residues. Trimming removed 6 bases at V and 8 bases at J, with 8 bases between. The chain is built from TRBV6-1 and TRBJ1-3; unclear D gene. The specimen was peripheral blood. The source of this sequence is a woman aged 18-29 years with Graves' ophthalmopathy. DNA of the CDR3: TGTGCCAGCAGAGAGGGAGACACCATATATTTT. Its translation: CASREGDTIYF.